The rows below give T cell receptor beta chains drawn from one sample of a study of blood T cell repertoires in COVID-19. Generated by immunoSEQ multiplex PCR, the TCRdb table keeps only in-frame clones and is missing some. The sample lists some 200,000 clones, around 85% occurring once. The sample consisted of PBMCs or T cells enriched from blood (not recorded which). These receptors all stem from a woman aged 40-49 years with acute COVID-19. Each CDR3 is given with its conserved first and last residue. The D gene is left open where the match is weak. Where a row states a size, it is once, few, many or the class of an expanded clone; other rows omit it.

>TRBD2|.|TRBJ2-3|TRBV5-6
CASSLRGGRTDTQYF
TGTGCCAGCAGCTTACGCGGGGGGCGCACAGATACGCAGTATTTT
>.|.|TRBJ1-5|TRBV5-6
CASSLGGASNQPQHF
TGTGCCAGCAGCTTGGGGGGCGCAAGCAATCAGCCCCAGCATTTT
>TRBD1|.|TRBJ1-6|TRBV7-2
CASSSYRGNGSPLHF
TGTGCCAGCAGCTCCTACAGGGGGAATGGTTCACCCCTCCACTTT
>TRBD2|.|TRBJ2-3|TRBV6-4
CASSPTSGGGDTQYF
TGTGCCAGCAGTCCGACTAGCGGGGGCGGAGATACGCAGTATTTT
>TRBD1|.|TRBJ1-2|TRBV10-3
CAIRPDRVDYGYTF
TGTGCCATCAGGCCTGACAGGGTCGACTATGGCTACACCTTC
>TRBD1|.|TRBJ2-3|TRBV7-8
CASNPDRERTDTQYF
TGTGCCAGCAACCCGGACAGGGAGCGCACAGATACGCAGTATTTT
>TRBD1|few|TRBJ1-5|TRBV7-6
CASSLAAGQGDQPQHF
TGTGCCAGCAGCTTAGCGGCGGGACAGGGGGATCAGCCCCAGCATTTT
>.|few|TRBJ2-7|TRBV7-3
CASSLGAEQYF
TGTGCCAGCAGCCTAGGAGCCGAGCAGTACTTC
>.|.|TRBJ1-1|TRBV6-5
CASSWTWNTEAFF
TGTGCCAGCAGTTGGACATGGAACACTGAAGCTTTCTTT
>TRBD1|.|TRBJ1-4|TRBV4-3
CASSQTRQGTNEKLFF
TGCGCCAGCAGCCAGACACGACAGGGGACGAATGAAAAACTGTTTTTT
>.|many|TRBJ1-2|TRBV19
CASSAQLNYGYTF
TGTGCCAGTAGTGCACAGCTAAACTATGGCTACACCTTC